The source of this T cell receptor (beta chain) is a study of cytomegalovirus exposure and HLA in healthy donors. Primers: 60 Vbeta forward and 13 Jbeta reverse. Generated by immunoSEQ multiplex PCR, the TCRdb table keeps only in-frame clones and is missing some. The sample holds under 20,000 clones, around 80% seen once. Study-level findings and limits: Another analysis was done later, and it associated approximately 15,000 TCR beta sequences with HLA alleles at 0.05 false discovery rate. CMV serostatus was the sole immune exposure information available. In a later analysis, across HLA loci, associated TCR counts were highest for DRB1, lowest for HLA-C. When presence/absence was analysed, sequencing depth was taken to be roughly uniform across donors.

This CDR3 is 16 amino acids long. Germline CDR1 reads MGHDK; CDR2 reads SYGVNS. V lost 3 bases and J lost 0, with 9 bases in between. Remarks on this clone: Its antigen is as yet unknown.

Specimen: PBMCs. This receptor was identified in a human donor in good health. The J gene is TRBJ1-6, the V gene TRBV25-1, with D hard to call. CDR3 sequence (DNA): TGTGCCAGCAGTGATCAACAGAGCTCCTATAATTCACCCCTCCACTTT. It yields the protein CASSDQQSSYNSPLHF.